These T cell receptor beta chains were read from a single sample in a study of T cell responses to AZD1222 COVID-19 vaccine. Only in-frame clones appear in the TCRdb table, and some are missing; sequencing was by immunoSEQ multiplex PCR. This sample has around 140,000 clones, with 70% to 90% found just once. This specimen was peripheral blood, taken 28 days after the second dose of the MenACWY control vaccine. Receptors were obtained from an adult who received the MenACWY meningococcal vaccine as a control. Both conserved end residues are part of each CDR3. The order of the fields is J gene, D gene, clone size, V gene, CDR3 protein, CDR3 DNA. D genes are given only for firm matches. Clone size appears in some rows only: once, few, many, or a class for an expanded clone.

TRBJ2-7 . . TRBV15 CATSRAESYEQYF TGTGCCACCAGCAGAGCCGAATCCTACGAGCAGTACTTC
TRBJ1-5 . . TRBV4-2 CASSQDRGQPQHF TGTGCCAGCAGCCAAGACAGGGGCCAGCCCCAGCATTTT
TRBJ1-2 TRBD1 . TRBV3-1/TRBV3-2 CASSPGTGDGYTF TGTGCCAGCAGCCCGGGGACAGGGGATGGCTACACCTTC
TRBJ1-2 . . TRBV5-6 CASSSDGNYGYTF TGTGCCAGCAGTTCCGACGGAAACTATGGCTACACCTTC
TRBJ2-1 TRBD2 once TRBV5-1 CASSQGLAGEAEQFF TGCGCCAGCAGCCAGGGACTAGCGGGAGAAGCTGAGCAGTTCTTC
TRBJ1-2 . . TRBV5-6 CASSLSGAGYDYGYTF TGTGCCAGCAGCTTGTCAGGGGCAGGGTATGACTATGGCTACACCTTC
TRBJ1-2 . few TRBV15 CATSRDIVGGRNYGYTF TGTGCCACCAGCAGAGATATCGTCGGCGGGCGAAACTATGGCTACACCTTC
TRBJ2-1 TRBD1 once TRBV5-1 CASSWGTGVGYNEQFF TGCGCCAGCAGCTGGGGGACAGGGGTCGGCTACAATGAGCAGTTCTTC
TRBJ2-1 . once TRBV11-3 CASSSRSGPQFF TGTGCCAGCAGCTCACGAAGCGGGCCTCAGTTCTTC
TRBJ1-6 . . TRBV11-2 CASSLEPLGSPLHF TGTGCCAGCAGCTTAGAGCCCTTGGGTTCACCCCTCCACTTT
TRBJ1-1 TRBD1 . TRBV5-6 CASSLMGQAPGATEAFF TGTGCCAGCAGCTTGATGGGACAGGCCCCCGGAGCAACTGAAGCTTTCTTT
TRBJ1-2 TRBD1 . TRBV28 CASRLQGANYGYTF TGTGCCAGCAGGTTACAGGGGGCGAACTATGGCTACACCTTC
TRBJ1-6 . . TRBV30 CAWFPTAVNSPLHF TGTGCCTGGTTCCCAACAGCAGTTAATTCACCCCTCCACTTT
TRBJ1-1 TRBD1 . TRBV7-2 CASTATGTGWLNTEAFF TGTGCCAGCACCGCAACCGGGACAGGGTGGCTGAACACTGAAGCTTTCTTT
TRBJ2-6 . once TRBV19 CASSPDSGANVLTF TGTGCCAGTAGTCCGGACTCTGGGGCCAACGTCCTGACTTTC
TRBJ1-1 . few TRBV11-2 CASSAAIEAFF TGTGCCAGCAGCGCAGCGATTGAAGCTTTCTTT